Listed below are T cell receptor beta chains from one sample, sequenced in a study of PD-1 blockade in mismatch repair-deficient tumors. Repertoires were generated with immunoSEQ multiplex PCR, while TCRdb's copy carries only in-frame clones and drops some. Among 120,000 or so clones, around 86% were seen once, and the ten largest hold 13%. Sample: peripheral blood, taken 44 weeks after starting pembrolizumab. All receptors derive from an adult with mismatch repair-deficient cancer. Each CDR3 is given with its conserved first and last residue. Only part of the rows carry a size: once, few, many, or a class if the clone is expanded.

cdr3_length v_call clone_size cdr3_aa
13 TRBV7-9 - CASSLARGYEQYF
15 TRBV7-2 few CASSLSSLGRQPQHF
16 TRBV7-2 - CASSYDGQRIYYEQYF
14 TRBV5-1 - CASSLDPGTDTQYF
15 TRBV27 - CASSTLRRGQDTQYF
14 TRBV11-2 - CASSFRTGTDTQYF
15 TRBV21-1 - CASSKQGAVNQPQHF
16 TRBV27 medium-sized CASSGPGQRTQETQYF
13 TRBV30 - CAWGATRSYEQYF
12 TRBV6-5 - CASSYSGETQYF
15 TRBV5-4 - CASSLEQSSYNEQFF
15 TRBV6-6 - CASSLRGLAYNEQFF
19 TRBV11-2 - CASSLDSSVGFSRYNEQFF
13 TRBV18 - CASSPPGLHEQYF
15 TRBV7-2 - CASSERTGLRDEQYF
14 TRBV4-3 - CASSQDWKEKTQYF
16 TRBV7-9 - CASSRGLTPSTDTQYF
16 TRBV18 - CASSPPGQGIGDEQYF
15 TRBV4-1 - CASSQVRQGPYGYTF
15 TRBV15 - CATSRGTGGIYEQYF
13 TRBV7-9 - CASSQEGTRGYTF
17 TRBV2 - CASRASLLSGRAYEQYF
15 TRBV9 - CASSAGLGIGGELFF
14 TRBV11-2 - CASSLTTDNYGYTF
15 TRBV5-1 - CASSWGTSGSYEQYF
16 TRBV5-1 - CASSLFQGGSYNEQFF
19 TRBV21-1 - CASSKFSGRTSGKPYEQYF
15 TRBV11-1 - CASTPEGTGKLEQFF
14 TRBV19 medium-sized CASSIQGRQETQYF
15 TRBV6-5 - CASSYSMFSTDTQYF
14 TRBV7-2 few CASSSGAGQEKLFF
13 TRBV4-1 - CASSGQVREKLFF
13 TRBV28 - CASRGLVPDEQYF
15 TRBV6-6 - CASSRLAEQGETQYF
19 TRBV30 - CAWSLLISGLAGDAGELFF
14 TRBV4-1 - CASRPNWGSTEAFF
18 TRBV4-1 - CASSQKWAAVQGFDEQFF
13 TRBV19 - CASSIGSYNEQFF